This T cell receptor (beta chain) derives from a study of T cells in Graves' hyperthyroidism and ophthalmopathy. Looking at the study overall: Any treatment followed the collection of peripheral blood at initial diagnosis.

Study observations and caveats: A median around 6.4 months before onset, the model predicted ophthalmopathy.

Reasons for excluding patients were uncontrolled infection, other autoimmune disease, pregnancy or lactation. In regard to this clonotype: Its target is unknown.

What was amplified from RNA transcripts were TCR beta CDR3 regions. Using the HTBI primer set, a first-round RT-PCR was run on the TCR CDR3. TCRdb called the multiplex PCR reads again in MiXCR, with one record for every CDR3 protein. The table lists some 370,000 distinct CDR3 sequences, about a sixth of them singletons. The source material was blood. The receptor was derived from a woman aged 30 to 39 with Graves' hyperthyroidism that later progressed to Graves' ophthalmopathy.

CDR3: CASSSNIRGPGSPLHF. Here the CDR3 DNA reads TGTGCCAGCAGCTCAAACATCCGGGGCCCTGGTTCACCCCTCCACTTT. The gene calls are TRBV7-9 and TRBJ1-6; possible D gene TRBD1, 5 bases. The CDR3 covers 16 residues. Germline V gene lookup returns CDR1 SEHNR and CDR2 FQNEAQ (reference sequence). Trimming cost V 4 bases and J 9 bases, with 19 bases left between them.